The 12 T cell receptor beta chains below were found in one sample sequenced in a study of blood T cell repertoires in COVID-19. Produced via immunoSEQ multiplex PCR; TCRdb's table is partial and in-frame only. The sample lists around 380,000 clones; 80% to 90% were seen once. The sequenced sample was PBMCs or T cells enriched from blood (not recorded which). The receptors were sampled from a young man who had recovered from COVID-19.

The chain uses TRBV5-1 and TRBJ2-3, with 7 positions matching TRBD1. The junction had 4 bases not matched to a gene; V was cut back by 6 bases and J by 0 bases. Germline CDR1 SGHRS, CDR2 YFSETQ. The CDR3 loop spans 14 amino acids. DNA for the CDR3: TGCGCCAGCAACAGGGGCGGAAGCACAGATACGCAGTATTTT. This codes for CASNRGGSTDTQYF.

The chain couples TRBV5-1 to TRBJ1-2; D is possibly TRBD1 (6 bases). V was shortened by 0 bases and J by 8 bases, with 14 bases between the two germline ends. This CDR3 has 14 amino acids. In germline, CDR1 is SGHRS, CDR2 YFSETQ. CDR3 sequence: CASSLGQAVQGYTF. CDR3 nucleotide sequence: TGCGCCAGCAGCTTGGGACAGGCGGTTCAGGGCTACACCTTC.

This clone was counted a single time. The CDR3 DNA is TGCGCCAGCAGCCAATCCCCAGGGGGACCGAATCAGCCCCAGCATTTT. Residues: CASSQSPGGPNQPQHF. This chain uses TRBV4-1 with TRBJ1-5; 7 bases align to TRBD1. Germline CDR1 MGHRA, CDR2 YSYEKL. After removal of 2 bases from V and 4 bases from J, the junction contained 8 bases not matched to a gene. This CDR3 is 16 amino acids long.

The chain joins TRBV7-6 to TRBJ2-2, with 7 bases identical to TRBD2. Germline-derived CDR1 and CDR2 are SGHVS and FNYEAQ. CDR3 length: 15 residues. With 4 bases clipped from V and 6 bases from J, the junction kept 8 bases outside the gene matches. For the CDR3, the DNA is TGTGCCAGCAGCTCACTCCGCGGGGGTGCCGGGGAGCTGTTTTTT. Encoded protein: CASSSLRGGAGELFF.

The chain couples TRBV27 to TRBJ1-4, with D unclear. Germline V gives CDR1 MNHEY, CDR2 SMNVEV (reference sequence). The CDR3 spans 13 residues. V shed 6 bases and J shed 4 bases, with 9 bases lying between them. The DNA for the CDR3 is TGTGCCAGCAGCGCGATCGATAATGAAAAACTGTTTTTT. Amino acid sequence: CASSAIDNEKLFF.

The rearrangement links TRBV18 to TRBJ2-2, with TRBD2 as a possible D gene (7 bases). The V gene's germline CDR1 is KGHSH and CDR2 LQKENI. The CDR3 is 19 amino acids. Trimming removed 6 bases at V and 0 bases at J, with 23 bases between. The CDR3, as DNA: TGTGCCAGCTCCCGCGGAGCAGCCGTCGGGGGGCCGAACACCGGGGAGCTGTTTTTT. Protein product: CASSRGAAVGGPNTGELFF.

V usage is TRBV4-1 and J usage is TRBJ2-3; tentatively, D is TRBD1 (5 bases). Germline V gene lookup returns CDR1 MGHRA and CDR2 YSYEKL. This CDR3 contains 16 residues. Trimming took 0 bases from V and 1 from J, leaving 11 bases between them. The DNA of the CDR3 is TGCGCCAGCAGCCAAGATTCGACAGCAGGCACAGATACGCAGTATTTT. Protein: CASSQDSTAGTDTQYF.

The chain employs TRBV9 and TRBJ2-2; D gene ambiguous. Trimming left V 4 bases short and J 9 bases short, with 10 bases between. Germline V gene data show CDR1 as SGDLS and CDR2 as YYNGEE. The CDR3 sequence is 12 residues long. The CDR3 DNA is TGTGCCAGCAGCTCCCCAGGCAGGGAGCTGTTTTTT. It translates to CASSSPGRELFF. Variable domain in full (rest from reference TRBV9 and TRBJ2-2): DSGVTQTPKHLITATGQRVTLRCSPRSGDLSVYWYQQSLDQGLQFLIQYYNGEERAKGNILERFSAQQFPDLHSELNLSSLELGDSALYFCASSSPGRELFFGEGSRLTVL.

The sample holds a few counts of this clone. This sequence joins TRBV7-8 and TRBJ1-1; tentative D call: TRBD1 (6 bases). V shed 0 bases and J shed 3 bases, with 14 bases lying between them. The germline gives CDR1 SGHVS, CDR2 FQNEAQ. There are 16 residues in the CDR3. DNA of the CDR3: TGTGCCAGCAGCTTAGCGCTGGGGGCAAGCCACACTGAAGCTTTCTTT. Translation: CASSLALGASHTEAFF. Full variable domain (remainder filled in from reference TRBV7-8 and TRBJ1-1): GAGVSQSPRYKVAKRGQDVALRCDPISGHVSLFWYQQALGQGPEFLTYFQNEAQLDKSGLPSDRFFAERPEGSVSTLKIQRTQQEDSAVYLCASSLALGASHTEAFFGQGTRLTVV.

The rearrangement joins TRBV29-1 to TRBJ2-5, with 8 bases identical to TRBD2. Germline CDR1 reads SQVTM; CDR2 reads ANQGSEA. The CDR3 runs 13 residues. With V trimmed by 6 bases and J by 1 base, 4 bases remained unmatched. The CDR3 DNA follows: TGCAGCGTGGATACTAGCGGCCAAGAGACCCAGTACTTC. Protein sequence: CSVDTSGQETQYF.

The CDR3 DNA reads as TGTGCCAGCAGCCAAGCTGGGGGCAGGGCTAGGGGGATGAACACTGAAGCTTTCTTT. Amino acids: CASSQAGGRARGMNTEAFF. The chain has TRBV4-2 and TRBJ1-1; a weak D match, TRBD1 (6 bases). Trimming left V 1 base short and J 0 bases short, with 21 bases between. From germline, CDR1 is LGHNA and CDR2 YNFKEQ. This CDR3 is 19 amino acids long.

This clone came up a few times. The V and J genes are TRBV15 and TRBJ1-6; TRBD1 matches 11 bases. J gave up 8 bases and V 1 base, and 1 base lay outside the gene matches. Germline V gene data show CDR1 as LNHNV and CDR2 as YYDKDF (reference sequence). The CDR3 runs to 15 residues. The CDR3 DNA reads TGTGCCACCAGCAGAGGGGGACAGGGGGATTCACCCCTCCACTTT. This sequence encodes CATSRGGQGDSPLHF.